These T cell receptor beta chains were read from a single sample in a study of blood T cells in healthy people across ages. TCRdb independently ran MiXCR on the 5' RACE reads; one entry per CDR3 protein. In the table there are 800,000 or so distinct CDR3 sequences, around a quarter of which are singletons. These data are also associated with another study on T cells of mothers and their children.

Sample: blood. These receptors were obtained from a boy aged 10-17 years in good health. Both conserved end residues are part of each CDR3. Each record gives: J gene, D gene, clone size, V gene, CDR3 protein, CDR3 DNA. A D gene is named only where the DNA matches it firmly. Part of the rows lack a size; the others show once, few, many or a class for expanded clones.

TRBJ2-7 | - | - | TRBV18 | CASSPSGPWSDEQYF | TGTGCCAGCTCACCGTCGGGACCCTGGTCCGACGAGCAGTACTTC
TRBJ2-3 | - | few | TRBV12-3/TRBV12-4 | CASSLRGADTQYF | TGCGCCAGCAGCTTGAGGGGCGCAGATACGCAGTATTTT
TRBJ2-3 | - | many | TRBV18 | CASSPGEDISDTQYF | TGTGCCAGCTCACCAGGGGAGGACATTTCGGATACGCAGTATTTT
TRBJ2-3 | - | few | TRBV20-1 | CSVPSDTQYF | TGCAGTGTTCCATCAGATACGCAGTATTTT
TRBJ2-2 | - | - | TRBV4-2 | CASSQESLLANTGELFF | TGTGCCAGCAGCCAAGAAAGTTTACTAGCGAACACCGGGGAGCTGTTTTTT
TRBJ2-5 | - | - | TRBV5-1 | CASSWLAGAQETQYF | TGCGCCAGCAGCTGGCTAGCAGGGGCTCAAGAGACCCAGTACTTC
TRBJ2-1 | TRBD1 | few | TRBV6-2/TRBV6-3 | CASRDRFYNEQFF | TGTGCCAGCCGGGACAGGTTCTACAATGAGCAGTTCTTC
TRBJ2-7 | TRBD2 | - | TRBV20-1 | CSADHGYLTSGAPYEQYF | TGCAGTGCTGACCACGGGTACCTGACTAGCGGGGCCCCCTACGAGCAGTACTTC
TRBJ2-7 | - | few | TRBV6-2/TRBV6-3 | CASSYFRDNSYEQYF | TGTGCCAGCAGTTACTTCCGGGACAACTCCTACGAGCAGTACTTC
TRBJ1-5 | - | - | TRBV20-1 | CSARNFQGSENQPQHF | TGCAGTGCTAGAAACTTCCAAGGTTCTGAGAATCAGCCCCAGCATTTT
TRBJ1-6 | - | - | TRBV6-1 | CASSEADGNSPLHF | TGTGCCAGCAGTGAAGCCGACGGAAATTCACCCCTCCACTTT
TRBJ2-5 | - | - | TRBV29-1 | CSATPTRSETQYF | TGCAGCGCAACCCCGACTAGGTCGGAGACCCAGTACTTC
TRBJ2-7 | TRBD2 | - | TRBV7-2 | CASSSRPGGREQYF | TGTGCCAGCAGCTCCCGACCGGGAGGGCGCGAGCAGTACTTC
TRBJ2-4 | - | few | TRBV6-2/TRBV6-3 | CASSRGSTQNIQYF | TGTGCCAGCAGTAGGGGATCCACCCAGAACATTCAGTACTTC
TRBJ2-2 | - | - | TRBV3-1 | CASSQDTFFRNTGELFF | TGCGCCAGCAGCCAAGATACTTTCTTCAGAAACACCGGGGAGCTGTTTTTT
TRBJ2-1 | TRBD2 | - | TRBV29-1 | CSAGLTDYNEQFF | TGCAGCGCGGGACTAACAGATTACAATGAGCAGTTCTTC
TRBJ2-5 | - | few | TRBV20-1 | CSARLGPRETQYF | TGCAGTGCTAGACTAGGGCCCAGGGAGACCCAGTACTTC